Following are 24 T cell receptor beta chains from one sample sequenced in a study of blood T cell repertoires in COVID-19 (dated by TCRdb to between 2020 and 2021). The library was made by the immunoSEQ multiplex PCR assay. TCRdb took this table from immuneACCESS and kept in-frame rearrangements with V and J called. Such tables lack part of the clones; where checked against another copy, unresolved V genes explain under half of the gap, and the rest is unexplained. The sample has more than 95,000 clones on record, about four fifths of them singletons. The ten largest clones capture approximately 15% of the sample. Sequencing was performed on peripheral blood. The receptors shown here come from a woman older than 75 with acute or convalescent COVID-19.

DNA of the CDR3: TGTGCCAGCAGTTCTTACAGGGGCGGCTCCTACAATGAGCAGTTCTTC. It translates to CASSSYRGGSYNEQFF. The chain combines TRBV27 with TRBJ2-1; TRBD1 matches 7 bases. The CDR3 is 16 amino acids. V dropped 4 bases and J dropped 0; count of bases not matched to a gene: 6. Germline loops: CDR1 MNHEY, CDR2 SMNVEV (reference sequence).

The rearrangement links TRBV3-1 (or the pseudogene TRBV3-2) to TRBJ2-1; 7 positions match TRBD2. The CDR3 consists of 14 residues. With V trimmed by 10 bases and J by 8 bases, 14 bases remained unmatched. Germline V gene sequence: CDR1 LGHDT, CDR2 YNNKEL (reference sequence). CDR3 in amino acids: CATGEAAGVYEQFF. The CDR3 DNA sequence: TGTGCCACCGGGGAGGCGGCGGGAGTATATGAGCAGTTCTTC.

This clone was seen just once. This chain connects TRBV5-4 to TRBJ2-2; 13 bases align to TRBD2. Germline V gene sequence: CDR1 SGHNT, CDR2 YYREEE (reference sequence). Trimming cost V 4 bases and J 3 bases; bases outside gene matches: 3. This CDR3 has 16 amino acids. The CDR3, as DNA: TGTGCCAGCAGCCCGGGACTAGCGGGACACACCGGGGAGCTGTTTTTT. It encodes CASSPGLAGHTGELFF.

In its sample, this clone was seen a few times. The J gene is TRBJ1-1, the V gene TRBV3-1 (or the pseudogene TRBV3-2); possibly TRBD1 for D (5 bases). The V and J ends lost 7 bases and 1 base respectively, with 10 bases between them. Per the germline V gene, CDR1 is LGHDT and CDR2 is YNNKEL (reference sequence). The CDR3 loop spans 13 amino acids. The CDR3 DNA reads as TGTGCCAGCACCCGGGGGACGAACACTGAAGCTTTCTTT. It codes for CASTRGTNTEAFF.

As to this clone: The sample carries other DNA sequences with the same CDR3. The rearrangement joins TRBV27 to TRBJ2-1, with D possibly being TRBD2 (6 bases). This CDR3 comprises 15 residues. The V gene's germline CDR1 is MNHEY and CDR2 SMNVEV (reference sequence). V lost 4 bases, J lost 0 bases, and 10 bases lay in between. The DNA for the CDR3 is TGTGCCAGCAGTTCGGGACTGGCCTCCTACAATGAGCAGTTCTTC. It yields the protein CASSSGLASYNEQFF.

The chain has TRBV9 and TRBJ2-5, with TRBD2 matching over 7 bases. The V gene end was trimmed by 0 bases and the J gene end by 4 bases; junction bases not matched to a gene: 3. From germline, CDR1 is SGDLS and CDR2 YYNGEE. The CDR3 spans 14 residues. The CDR3 reads CASSVGGRRETQYF. The CDR3 bases are TGTGCCAGCAGCGTAGGCGGGAGAAGAGAGACCCAGTACTTC.

The V gene is TRBV10-3, the J gene TRBJ1-5; unclear D gene. V dropped 0 bases and J dropped 5 bases, with 11 bases sitting between them. The CDR3 contains 15 residues. Germline lookup yields CDR1 ENHRY and CDR2 SYGVKD. CDR3 coding DNA: TGTGCCATCAGTGAGTCGACTGGCACCCATCAGCCCCAGCATTTT. As protein: CAISESTGTHQPQHF.

This chain links TRBV30 with TRBJ2-2; weak D call: TRBD1 (6 bases). Germline V gene sequence: CDR1 GTSNPN, CDR2 SVGIG (reference sequence). V was shortened by 2 bases and J by 3 bases, with 13 bases between the two germline ends. The CDR3 has 15 amino acids. In DNA form, the CDR3 reads TGTGCCTGGAGTCCTACAGGGTCATACACCGGGGAGCTGTTTTTT. Residues: CAWSPTGSYTGELFF.

This chain connects TRBV6-2 or TRBV6-3 to TRBJ1-1, with D unclear. The CDR3 length is 12 residues. V lost 4 bases and J lost 11, with 14 bases in between. Germline V gives CDR1 MNHEY, CDR2 SVGEGT. CDR3 in DNA: TGTGCCAGCAGTTTTAGTCGCCTCGGGGCTTTCTTT. Translated, it gives CASSFSRLGAFF.

The rearrangement joins TRBV15 to TRBJ2-3; 7 nucleotides align to TRBD2. Germline V gene lookup returns CDR1 LNHNV and CDR2 YYDKDF (reference sequence). Trimming removed 3 bases from V and 2 bases from J; junction bases left unmatched: 5. The CDR3 is made up of 15 amino acids. The CDR3: CATSSWGGSTDTQYF. Written as DNA, the CDR3 is TGTGCCACCAGCAGCTGGGGGGGTTCCACAGATACGCAGTATTTT.

This sequence joins TRBV24-1 and TRBJ2-7; 7 bases agree with TRBD2. The CDR3 spans 14 residues. Germline V gene lookup returns CDR1 KGHDR and CDR2 SFDVKD. V was clipped by 3 bases and J by 6 bases; unmatched bases: 7. CDR3 sequence reads: CATSDLGLNGEQYF. The CDR3 region has the DNA TGTGCCACCAGTGATCTGGGACTAAACGGCGAGCAGTACTTC.

The gene calls are TRBV5-1 and TRBJ2-7; D remains ambiguous. From germline, CDR1 is SGHRS and CDR2 YFSETQ. V gave up 5 bases and J gave up 7 bases, with 10 bases separating them. This CDR3 comprises 11 residues. CDR3 amino acids: CASRLLEEQYF. In DNA form, the CDR3 reads TGCGCCAGCAGGCTTCTTGAGGAGCAGTACTTC.

V is TRBV5-6 and J is TRBJ1-2; D is perhaps TRBD1 (6 bases). V gave up 0 bases and J gave up 3 bases, with 9 bases separating them. This CDR3 contains 14 residues. Germline assignment: CDR1 SGHDT and CDR2 YYEEEE. Here the CDR3 reads CASSLDRTDYGYTF. The CDR3 nucleotides read TGTGCCAGCAGCTTGGACAGGACAGACTATGGCTACACCTTC.

The genes are TRBV2 and TRBJ1-2, with D possibly matching TRBD1 (5 bases). This CDR3 has 13 amino acids. Trimming stripped 8 bases from V and 8 bases from J, with 18 bases between. CDR1 is SNHLY, CDR2 FYNNEI, per germline. CDR3 region: CASSPQGFMGYTF. CDR3 DNA sequence: TGTGCCAGCTCCCCCCAGGGTTTCATGGGCTACACCTTC.

The rearrangement links TRBV3-1 (or the pseudogene TRBV3-2) to TRBJ2-5, with TRBD2 identical over 11 bases. Germline assignment: CDR1 LGHDT and CDR2 YNNKEL (reference sequence). The CDR3 loop spans 17 amino acids. Trimming removed 0 bases from V and 5 bases from J; junction bases left unmatched: 8. CDR3 sequence: CASSQEGLAGGEETQYF. CDR3 sequence (DNA): TGTGCCAGCAGCCAAGAAGGGCTAGCGGGAGGAGAGGAGACCCAGTACTTC.

This clone was counted between two and nine times. The CDR3 coding sequence is TGTGCCAGCAGCCTTCTAGACAGCTACGAGCAGTACTTC. Protein sequence: CASSLLDSYEQYF. This chain joins TRBV5-5 and TRBJ2-7, with D perhaps matching TRBD1 (5 bases). Per the germline V gene, CDR1 is SGHKS and CDR2 is YYEKEE (reference sequence). The CDR3 runs 13 residues. V dropped 4 bases and J dropped 3 bases, with 11 bases sitting between them.

This clone was seen a handful of times. The V call is TRBV9, the J call TRBJ2-1; D perhaps matches TRBD2 (6 bases). The V gene's germline CDR1 is SGDLS and CDR2 YYNGEE. The CDR3 is 16 amino acids. Trimming removed 0 bases from V and 0 bases from J, with 10 bases in between. CDR3 loop: CASSVGGDFSYNEQFF. In nucleotides, the CDR3 is TGTGCCAGCAGCGTAGGGGGGGACTTCTCCTACAATGAGCAGTTCTTC.

The chain carries TRBV28 and TRBJ1-2, with 9 bases identical to TRBD1. V gave up 5 bases and J gave up 6 bases; unmatched junction bases: 10. The CDR3 has 15 residues. CDR1 MDHEN and CDR2 SYDVKM come from the germline V gene. The CDR3 region is CASSAHRGQLNGYTF. In DNA form, the CDR3 reads TGTGCCAGCAGTGCCCACAGGGGGCAATTGAATGGCTACACCTTC.

The chain carries TRBV24-1 and TRBJ2-5; D is perhaps TRBD2 (5 bases). V was clipped by 3 bases and J by 2 bases, with 12 bases between them. Germline CDR1 KGHDR, CDR2 SFDVKD. This CDR3 has 15 residues. CDR3 DNA sequence: TGTGCCACCAGTGATAGTCTCCGGGGACAAGAGACCCAGTACTTC. Its translation is CATSDSLRGQETQYF.

The V and J genes are TRBV19 and TRBJ2-2; 7 bases line up with TRBD1. Germline CDR1 reads LNHDA; CDR2 reads SQIVND (reference sequence). This CDR3 is built from 13 residues. J lost 7 bases, V lost 5 bases, and 4 bases had no gene match. CDR3 nucleotides: TGTGCCAGTAGTTCCAGGGGGATCGGGGAGCTGTTTTTT. Translating gives CASSSRGIGELFF.

This clone was recorded a few times. The chain links TRBV5-6 to TRBJ1-1, with 7 bases identical to TRBD1. The V segment lost 4 bases and the J segment 1 base; nucleotides outside the gene matches: 4. CDR3 length: 14 amino acids. Germline V gene lookup returns CDR1 SGHDT and CDR2 YYEEEE. CDR3 sequence reads: CASSRDRRNTEAFF. CDR3 DNA: TGTGCCAGCAGCCGGGACAGAAGGAACACTGAAGCTTTCTTT.

For the CDR3, the DNA is TGTGCCAGCAGTCTCTCACTATATGGCTACACCTTC. Translated, it gives CASSLSLYGYTF. The rearrangement links TRBV28 to TRBJ1-2; D unresolved. The CDR3 extends over 12 amino acids. V was clipped by 5 bases and J by 5 bases, with 9 bases between them. Per germline, CDR1 MDHEN and CDR2 SYDVKM.

V and J are TRBV6-5 and TRBJ1-5; D may be TRBD1 (6 bases). Per germline, CDR1 MNHEY and CDR2 SVGAGI. The V and J ends lost 6 bases and 7 bases respectively, with 7 bases between them. CDR3 size: 11 residues. The CDR3 sequence: CASRTGQPQHF. CDR3 coding DNA: TGTGCCAGCAGGACAGGACAGCCCCAGCATTTT.

The chain recombines TRBV7-8 with TRBJ2-5; D not certain. Germline loops: CDR1 SGHVS, CDR2 FQNEAQ. V was shortened by 5 bases and J by 1 base, with 8 bases between the two germline ends. The CDR3 runs to 13 residues. CDR3 residues: CASSPGSQETQYF. The CDR3 DNA follows: TGTGCCAGCAGCCCCGGGTCCCAAGAGACCCAGTACTTC.